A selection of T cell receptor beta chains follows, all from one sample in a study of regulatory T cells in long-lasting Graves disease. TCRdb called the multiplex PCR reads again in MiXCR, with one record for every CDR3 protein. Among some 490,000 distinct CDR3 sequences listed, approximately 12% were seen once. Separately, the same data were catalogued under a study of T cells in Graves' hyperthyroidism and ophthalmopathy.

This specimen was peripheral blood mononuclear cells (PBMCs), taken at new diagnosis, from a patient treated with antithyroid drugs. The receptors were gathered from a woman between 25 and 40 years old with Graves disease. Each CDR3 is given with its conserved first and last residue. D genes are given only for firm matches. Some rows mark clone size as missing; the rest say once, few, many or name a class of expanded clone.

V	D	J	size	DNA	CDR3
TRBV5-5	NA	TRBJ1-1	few	TGTGCCAGCAGCGTCGTGAGGTACACTGAAGCTTTCTTT	CASSVVRYTEAFF
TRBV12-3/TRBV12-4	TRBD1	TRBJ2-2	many	TGTGCCAGCAGTTTCAACAGGGGGTTATACACCGGGGAGCTGTTTTTT	CASSFNRGLYTGELFF
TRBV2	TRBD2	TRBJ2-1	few	TGTGCCAGCAGTGAATGGCGGGAGGTGGGGGAGCAGTTCTTC	CASSEWREVGEQFF
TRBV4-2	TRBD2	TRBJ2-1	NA	TGTGCCAGCAGCCAAGTGGGCGGGAGGGAACGTGAGCAGTTCTTC	CASSQVGGREREQFF
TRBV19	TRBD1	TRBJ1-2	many	TGTGCCAGTACTACCCGAATCGGCGGGACAGGGGTCGGAGGCTACACCTTC	CASTTRIGGTGVGGYTF
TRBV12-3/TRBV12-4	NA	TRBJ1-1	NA	TGTGCCAGCACTCGGTATACGAACACTGAAGCTTTCTTT	CASTRYTNTEAFF
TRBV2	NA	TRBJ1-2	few	TGTGCCAGCAGCCCACAGGGTTTTTTTTATTTTGGTGGTCTGGATGGCTACACCTTC	CASSPQGFFYFGGLDGYTF
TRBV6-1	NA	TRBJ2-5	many	TGTGCCAGCAGTGTCCTAGCGAGAGGAGAGACCCAGTACTTC	CASSVLARGETQYF
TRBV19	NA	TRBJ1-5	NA	TGTGCCAGTAGTATAACGAATCAGCCCCAGCATTTT	CASSITNQPQHF
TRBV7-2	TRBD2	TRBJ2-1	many	TGTGCCAGCAGCTTCGCCGCGACGACTAGCGGGAGGGGTGAGCAGTTCTTC	CASSFAATTSGRGEQFF
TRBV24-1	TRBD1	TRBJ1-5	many	TGTGCCACCAGTGGTGGCCCCGGGACAGGTGATCAGCCCCAGCATTTT	CATSGGPGTGDQPQHF
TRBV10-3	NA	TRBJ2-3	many	TGTGCCATCAGTGACCGAGGGTATTTATCAGATACGCAGTATTTT	CAISDRGYLSDTQYF
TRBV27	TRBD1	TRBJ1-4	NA	TGTGCCAGCAGTTTTGGAACAGGGGGCTTGTTTACTAATGAAAAACTGTTTTTT	CASSFGTGGLFTNEKLFF
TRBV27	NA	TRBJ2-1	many	TGTGCCAGCAAGTCCCTTTCCTACAATGAGCAGTTCTTC	CASKSLSYNEQFF
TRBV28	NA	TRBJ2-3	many	TGTGCCAGCAGTCTTGCACAGGGTGCACAGAATACGCAGTATTTT	CASSLAQGAQNTQYF
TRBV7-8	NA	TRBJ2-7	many	TGTGCCAGCAGCTTAGCAACCGCCTACGAGCAGTACTTC	CASSLATAYEQYF
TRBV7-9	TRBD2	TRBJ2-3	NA	TGTGCCAGCAGCTTAGGGCAGGGCCGGACTAGCGGCAAGAGGACAGATACGCAGTATTTT	CASSLGQGRTSGKRTDTQYF
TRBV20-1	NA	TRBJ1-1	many	TGCAGTGCTAGAGTCTGGAGGTGGGAACGTTGGACTGAAGCTTTCTTT	CSARVWRWERWTEAFF
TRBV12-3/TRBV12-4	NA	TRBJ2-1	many	TGTGCCAGCATTCCTGACGGTGGGGTCTACAATGAGCAGTTCTTC	CASIPDGGVYNEQFF
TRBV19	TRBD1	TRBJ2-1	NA	TGTGCCAGTAGTATAGGTACAGGGGCCTACAATGAGCAGTTCTTC	CASSIGTGAYNEQFF
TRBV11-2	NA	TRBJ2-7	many	TGTGCCAGCAGCTTATTACTAGTTTCGTTCGAGCAGTACTTC	CASSLLLVSFEQYF
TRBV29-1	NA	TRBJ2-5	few	TGCAGCGGGAGTTTGGAGACCCAGTACTTC	CSGSLETQYF
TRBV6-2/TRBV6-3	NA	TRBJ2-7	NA	TGTGCCAGCAGTTGGGCGTTGTCCGCTACCTACGAGCAGTACTTC	CASSWALSATYEQYF
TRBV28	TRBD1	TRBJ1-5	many	TGTGCCAGCAGCCGACACAGGGGGAGACAGCCCCAGCATTTT	CASSRHRGRQPQHF
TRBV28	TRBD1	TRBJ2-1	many	TGTGCCAGCAGTTCCTCCGGGACAGGGGGTCGGGAGCAGTTCTTC	CASSSSGTGGREQFF
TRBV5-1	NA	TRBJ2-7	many	TGCGCCAGCAGCTGGGGGACACCAAGATCCTACGAGCAGTACTTC	CASSWGTPRSYEQYF
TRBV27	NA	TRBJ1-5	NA	TGTGCCAGCAGTTTAATGGGCGGAATGAGCAATCAGCCCCAGCATTTT	CASSLMGGMSNQPQHF
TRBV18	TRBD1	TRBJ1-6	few	TGTGCCAGCTCAGTGGACAGGCATAATTCACCCCTCCACTTT	CASSVDRHNSPLHF
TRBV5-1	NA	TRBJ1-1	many	TGTGCCAGCAGTTTAACCCTGAACACTGAAGCTTTCTTT	CASSLTLNTEAFF
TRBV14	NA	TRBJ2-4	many	TGTGCCAGCAGCGAAGGAGGGCGGCGGAACATTCAGTACTTC	CASSEGGRRNIQYF
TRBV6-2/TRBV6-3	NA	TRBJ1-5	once	TGTGCCAGCAGTGAACACCTATCGGGTCAGCCCCAGCATTTT	CASSEHLSGQPQHF
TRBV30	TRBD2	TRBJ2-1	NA	TGTGCCTGGAGGAAACTAGCGATCGGCTCGGGTGAGCAGTTCTTC	CAWRKLAIGSGEQFF
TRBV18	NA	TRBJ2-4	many	TGTGCCAGCTCACGCGATTATGGGGGCAAAAACATTCAGTACTTC	CASSRDYGGKNIQYF
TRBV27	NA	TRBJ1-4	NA	TGTGCCAGCACCGGCGGAGGCACTAATGAAAAACTGTTTTTT	CASTGGGTNEKLFF
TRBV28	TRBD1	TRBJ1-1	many	TGTGCCAGCAGTAGCCTCACAGGGGGCGTCACTGAAGCTTTCTTT	CASSSLTGGVTEAFF
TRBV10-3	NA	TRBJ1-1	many	TGTGCCATCAGTGAGAGAAGGACGTACCTGAACACTGAAGCTTTCTTT	CAISERRTYLNTEAFF
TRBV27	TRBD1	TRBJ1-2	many	TGTGCCAGCAGCAAAAGGGACAGGGGCTATGGCTACACCTTC	CASSKRDRGYGYTF
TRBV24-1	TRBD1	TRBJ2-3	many	TGTGCCACCAGTGATTCCAATACCGACAGGGCGAGTGGCACAGATACGCAGTATTTT	CATSDSNTDRASGTDTQYF